This T cell receptor (beta chain) emerged from a study of graft-versus-host responses after intestinal transplantation. Study conclusions and caveats: The presence of high graft-versus-host to host-versus-graft clonal ratios in allografts characterized patients with graft-donor T cell macrochimerism. The authors found GvH clones in recipient marrow, some appearing first in ileum or blood.

Comments on this clone: What it binds is not known.

TCRdb keeps only in-frame clones here, not all; method: immunoSEQ multiplex PCR. In the table there are 150,000 or so clones, about nine tenths of which are singletons. Germline V gene lookup returns CDR1 SGHAT and CDR2 FQNNGV. The CDR3 spans 12 residues. Between the trimmed V and J ends, which lost 1 base and 3 bases, there was a span of 4 bases. The chain joins TRBV11-2 to TRBJ2-7; D gene ambiguous. The specimen comprised unstimulated CD4+ T cells sorted from spleen or lymph node cells, sampled before intestinal transplant. The receptor was derived from a human donor who received an intestinal transplant. In DNA form, the CDR3 reads TGTGCCAGCAGCTTAGGGTTCTACGAGCAGTACTTC. Translated, it gives CASSLGFYEQYF.